The present T cell receptor (beta chain) was sequenced within a study of T cells in Graves' hyperthyroidism and ophthalmopathy. In germline, CDR1 is SGHAT, CDR2 FQNNGV. The CDR3 spans 15 residues. V lost 5 bases to trimming and J lost 2 bases, with 15 bases between them. Researchers barred patients who had uncontrolled infection, other autoimmune disease, pregnancy or lactation. The investigators amplified TCR beta CDR3 regions from RNA transcripts. First-round RT-PCR targeting the TCR CDR3 was performed with the HTBI primer set. TCRdb recomputed calls from the multiplex PCR reads with MiXCR, one row per CDR3 protein. The repertoire has 220,000 or so distinct CDR3 sequences, roughly 15% of them found once; the top ten carry 28%. There are a few counts of this clonotype. This may come from a read error, since a much larger clone is one base off.

The rearrangement joins TRBV11-2 to TRBJ1-1; D may be TRBD1 (5 bases). The material sequenced was blood. The receptor was isolated from a woman aged 18 to 35 with Graves' ophthalmopathy. The CDR3: CASSPGMGSNTEAFF. The CDR3 coding sequence is TGTGCCAGCAGCCCAGGGATGGGCTCTAACACTGAAGCTTTCTTT.